The TCR beta chain under discussion was sequenced for a study of T cell repertoires in cytomegalovirus infection. Whole-study results and caveats: Summed frequency of shared TCR beta families picked out CMV carriers who also had the relevant HLA.

TCRdb itself ran the reads through MiXCR, one entry per CDR3 protein. The sample contains 500,000 to 600,000 distinct CDR3 sequences, approximately 15% of which appear only once. This clonotype was counted only a few times. Its antigen is not known. CDR3 length: 15 residues. V lost 5 bases and J lost 4; bases outside the gene matches: 6. Germline CDR1 SGHRS, CDR2 YFSETQ. The receptor was isolated from a human donor in good health (CMV status not recorded). Some clones in this sample may be carry-over from other donors' samples. The sample taken for sequencing was CD8+ T cells from PBMCs. The rearrangement joins TRBV5-1 to TRBJ2-7; 13 bases map to TRBD2. CDR3 sequence (DNA): TGCGCCAGCAGACTAGCGGGAGGGCCCTCGTACGAGCAGTACTTC. This codes for CASRLAGGPSYEQYF.